The source of this T cell receptor (beta chain) is a study of T cell repertoires in cytomegalovirus infection. Background on the study: Indicated by public TCR beta signatures were CMV infection and matching HLA type.

The V end was cut by 3 bases, the J end by 1 base, with 9 bases between. The CDR3 has 14 amino acids. Germline V gene data show CDR1 as LNHDA and CDR2 as SQIVND (reference sequence). Each CDR3 protein gets one entry after TCRdb re-called the reads with MiXCR. This sample has some 600,000 distinct CDR3 sequences, with less than 25% found just once. As concerns this clonotype: The antigen is unknown.

Findings of the study overall: Individuals carrying CMV plus the relevant HLA were identified by cumulative frequency of public TCR beta families. In two of eight donors, the top clonotype was HLA-C-restricted CMV-specific.

The receptor's source is a human donor in good health (CMV status not recorded). Some clones in this sample may be carry-over from other donors' samples. This chain joins TRBV19 and TRBJ1-1; D is undetermined. The source material was CD8+ T cells from PBMCs. The CDR3 sequence: CASSMDYTNTEAFF. In DNA, the CDR3 is TGTGCCAGTAGTATGGACTATACGAACACTGAAGCTTTCTTT.